This T cell receptor beta chain was observed in a study of shared T cell receptors in the human thymus. The data were produced by immunoSEQ multiplex PCR, yet TCRdb's version contains in-frame clones alone and is incomplete. The sample includes hundreds of thousands of clones, 70% to 90% seen only once; the top ten take about 0.01%. The CDR3 loop spans 17 amino acids. Germline values: CDR1 MNHEY, CDR2 SMNVEV (reference sequence). V lost 5 bases to trimming and J lost 7 bases; unmatched junction nucleotides: 14. These data were also filed under a second study, of human thymus T cells. That investigation notes: Having corrective surgery for congenital heart defects, healthy Finnish infants were the ones who donated. Thymus was obtained from resections taken during corrective heart surgery.

This TCR derives from a boy younger than two with a congenital heart defect. Sequencing was carried out using thymocytes. V gene TRBV27 combines with J gene TRBJ2-2, with TRBD2 matching over 9 bases. CDR3 loop: CASSLWSSGREGGELFF. The CDR3 DNA is TGTGCCAGCAGTCTATGGAGTAGCGGGAGAGAAGGCGGGGAGCTGTTTTTT.